This record looks at one T cell receptor beta chain sequence and its context. Germline V CDR1 and CDR2: MDHEN, SYDVKM. V gave up 1 base and J gave up 5 bases; unmatched junction bases: 3. The CDR3 extends over 16 amino acids. Each participant's cohort was designated according to participant-reported clinical history. Recovered Cohort 3 donors showed two negative PCRs, clearance, or symptom resolution. The sample is drawn from a study of blood T cell repertoires in COVID-19. About the study: Sources were T cells, B-cell-depleted T cells, or PBMCs; the material itself was cDNA or gDNA.

Clones were read by immunoSEQ multiplex PCR, and TCRdb kept only the in-frame ones, dropping some. The sample carries around 290,000 clones, more than 80% recorded once. Material: PBMCs or T cells enriched from blood (not recorded which). The rearrangement links TRBV28 to TRBJ2-3; TRBD2 matches 13 bases. The clonotype originates from a woman aged 25 to 39 who had recovered from COVID-19. Written as DNA, the CDR3 is TGTGCCAGCAGTTTATCGGGGACTAGCGGGAAAGATACGCAGTATTTT. Amino acid sequence: CASSLSGTSGKDTQYF. Together with reference TRBV28 and TRBJ2-3, the CDR3 gives the full variable domain: DVKVTQSSRYLVKRTGEKVFLECVQDMDHENMFWYRQDPGLGLRLIYFSYDVKMKEKGDIPEGYSVSREKKERFSLILESASTNQTSMYLCASSLSGTSGKDTQYFGPGTRLTVL.